Listed here are 11 T cell receptor beta chains from one sample, sequenced in a study of cytomegalovirus exposure and HLA in healthy donors. A multiplex PCR was run with 60 Vbeta primers and 13 Jbeta primers. The method was immunoSEQ multiplex PCR; TCRdb's version includes in-frame clones alone and lacks a portion of them. The sample records some 90,000 clones, approximately 75% being singletons. The sequencing input was PBMCs. These receptors were collected from a female donor in good health and CMV-seropositive.

This sequence joins TRBV29-1 and TRBJ1-2; TRBD1 agrees at 8 bases. The V gene's germline CDR1 is SQVTM and CDR2 ANQGSEA. With 6 bases clipped from V and 5 bases from J, the junction kept 11 bases outside the gene matches. This CDR3 has 14 residues. This CDR3 reads CSVDQTGVGYGYTF. Written as DNA, the CDR3 is TGCAGCGTAGACCAGACAGGGGTCGGTTATGGCTACACCTTC.

Concerning this clone: The sample holds other DNA sequences that translate to the same CDR3. This chain joins TRBV4-3 and TRBJ1-2, with D perhaps TRBD1 (5 bases). V dropped 0 bases and J dropped 1 base, with 9 bases sitting between them. The CDR3 runs to 15 residues. Looked up from germline, CDR1 is LGHNA and CDR2 is YSLEER. The CDR3 DNA sequence: TGCGCCAGCAGCCAAGACTGGGGGGGTAACTATGGCTACACCTTC. It specifies CASSQDWGGNYGYTF.

The CDR3 DNA reads as TGTGCCAGCAGCCTCTCGCCCTCGACTAGCGGGGGGGTTGGTACAGATACGCAGTATTTT. It translates to CASSLSPSTSGGVGTDTQYF. The rearrangement links TRBV13 to TRBJ2-3, with 14 bases lining up with TRBD2. The CDR3 loop spans 20 amino acids. V dropped 5 bases and J dropped 3; count of bases not matched to a gene: 16. CDR1 and CDR2 (germline): PRHDT, FYEKMQ (reference sequence).

A single count supports this clone. The chain joins TRBV5-1 to TRBJ2-1, with a weak D call TRBD1 (5 bases). CDR1 and CDR2 (germline): SGHRS, YFSETQ. The CDR3 runs to 13 residues. Trimming removed 5 bases from V and 6 bases from J, with 12 bases in between. The CDR3 protein is CASRYAGRNEQFF. Written as DNA, the CDR3 is TGCGCCAGCAGGTACGCAGGGCGCAATGAGCAGTTCTTC.

This clone appeared once. The chain employs TRBV18 and TRBJ1-2, with D possibly TRBD1 on 6 matching bases. Germline V gene sequence: CDR1 KGHSH, CDR2 LQKENI. V gave up 2 bases and J gave up 4 bases, with 17 bases separating them. This CDR3 region has 16 residues. CDR3 nucleotide sequence: TGTGCCAGCTCACCAGAACCGGACAGCACGTTCTATGGCTACACCTTC. Translating it yields CASSPEPDSTFYGYTF.

This chain uses TRBV28 with TRBJ2-7; the match to TRBD2 covers 8 bases. V was pared by 7 bases and J by 5 bases, with 10 bases of the junction left unmatched. The CDR3 is 14 residues long. Germline loops: CDR1 MDHEN, CDR2 SYDVKM. The CDR3 coding sequence is TGTGCCAGCATCCGGGGAGCGGGAGAGAACGAGCAGTACTTC. The encoded protein is CASIRGAGENEQYF.

The chain couples TRBV7-9 to TRBJ2-1; 7 bases fit TRBD1. CDR3 length: 14 residues. Germline CDR1 and CDR2: SEHNR and FQNEAQ (reference sequence). V trimming: 6 bases; J trimming: 7 bases; junction bases outside the gene matches: 9. In nucleotides, the CDR3 is TGTGCCAGCAGTCGTTCTCAGGACAGGAATGAGCAGTTCTTC. Its protein is CASSRSQDRNEQFF.

The rearrangement joins TRBV4-3 to TRBJ2-7; 7 positions agree with TRBD1. The CDR3 loop spans 15 amino acids. Germline-derived CDR1 and CDR2 are LGHNA and YSLEER. V lost 0 bases to trimming and J lost 5 bases; unmatched junction nucleotides: 7. The CDR3 region has the DNA TGCGCCAGCAGCCAAGATAGGACAGGCGGCGACGAGCAGTACTTC. Translation gives CASSQDRTGGDEQYF.

This chain connects TRBV19 to TRBJ2-3; 8 nucleotides agree with TRBD1. This CDR3 region has 14 residues. With V trimmed by 10 bases and J by 6 bases, 12 bases remained unmatched. CDR1 LNHDA and CDR2 SQIVND come from the germline V gene (reference sequence). CDR3 in amino acids: CATRRTGPPDTQYF. CDR3 coding DNA: TGTGCCACCCGCCGGACAGGGCCCCCGGATACGCAGTATTTT.

The rearrangement joins TRBV4-2 to TRBJ2-5, with 7 bases identical to TRBD2. Germline CDR1 is LGHNA and CDR2 is YNFKEQ. Unmatched junction bases numbered 6, after V lost 1 base and J lost 4 bases. This CDR3 comprises 15 residues. The CDR3: CASSQGLASGETQYF. The CDR3 coding sequence is TGTGCCAGCAGCCAAGGACTAGCATCGGGAGAGACCCAGTACTTC.

The chain links TRBV5-4 to TRBJ1-4; TRBD1 aligns across 7 bases. The length of the CDR3 is 18 residues. Germline CDR1 SGHNT, CDR2 YYREEE (reference sequence). V gave up 1 base and J gave up 5 bases; unmatched junction bases: 14. The CDR3 loop is CASSLPGAGGNTNEKLFF. The CDR3 DNA is TGTGCCAGCAGCTTGCCTGGGGCAGGGGGAAATACCAATGAAAAACTGTTTTTT.